Listed below are T cell receptor beta chains from one sample, sequenced in a study of cytomegalovirus exposure and HLA in healthy donors. The assay was immunoSEQ multiplex PCR, and TCRdb's table has in-frame clones only and misses some. The profile shows under 150,000 clones, approximately 80% of them singletons. The specimen was PBMCs. The receptors were gathered from a human donor in good health. CDR3s include the opening cysteine and the closing phenylalanine or tryptophan. D genes are given only for firm matches. Size values are once, few and many counts, or a class for expanded clones, and some rows have none.

V: TRBV9
J: TRBJ1-5
size: .
D: .
DNA: TGTGCCAGCAGTCGGCAGGACAATCAGCCCCAGCATTTT
CDR3: CASSRQDNQPQHF

V: TRBV5-1
J: TRBJ2-1
size: .
D: TRBD2
DNA: TGCGCCAGCAGCTCCGGGGGGGCTGGCAATGAGCAGTTCTTC
CDR3: CASSSGGAGNEQFF

V: TRBV5-4
J: TRBJ1-6
size: .
D: .
DNA: TGTGCCAGCAGCTTCGGGGGTGGAGGTTCACCCCTCCACTTT
CDR3: CASSFGGGGSPLHF

V: TRBV19
J: TRBJ2-3
size: few
D: .
DNA: TGTGCCAGTAGTGACAGAACCACAGATACGCAGTATTTT
CDR3: CASSDRTTDTQYF

V: TRBV27
J: TRBJ1-2
size: once
D: TRBD1
DNA: TGTGCCAGCAAAAGAGCTGGACAGGAAAATTTTGTGTATGGCTACACCTTC
CDR3: CASKRAGQENFVYGYTF

V: TRBV9
J: TRBJ2-5
size: few
D: TRBD2
DNA: TGTGCCAGCAGCGACGAGATCGGGGGGGTGGAAGAGACCCAGTACTTC
CDR3: CASSDEIGGVEETQYF

V: TRBV4-1
J: TRBJ2-5
size: .
D: .
DNA: TGCGCCAGCAGCCTTGGGGCAGGGGAAGGAGAGACCCAGTACTTC
CDR3: CASSLGAGEGETQYF

V: TRBV15
J: TRBJ2-1
size: once
D: .
DNA: TGTGCCACCGGGCTGGGGCACAATGAGCAGTTCTTC
CDR3: CATGLGHNEQFF

V: TRBV7-2
J: TRBJ1-3
size: few
D: .
DNA: TGTGCCAGCAGCTTTACAGTTTCGAGCTCTGGAAACACCATATATTTT
CDR3: CASSFTVSSSGNTIYF

V: TRBV2
J: TRBJ1-3
size: .
D: .
DNA: TGTGCCAGCAGTCGTAACGGGGGATCTGGAAACACCATATATTTT
CDR3: CASSRNGGSGNTIYF

V: TRBV27
J: TRBJ2-2
size: .
D: TRBD2
DNA: TGTGCCAGCAGGCTAGCGGGGGGGCGGTCCGGGGAGCTGTTTTTT
CDR3: CASRLAGGRSGELFF